This T cell receptor beta chain was profiled in a study of T cells in Graves' hyperthyroidism and ophthalmopathy. The length of the CDR3 is 12 residues. V lost 7 bases to trimming and J lost 5 bases, with 11 bases between them. Germline CDR1 SNHLY, CDR2 FYNNEI. Uncontrolled infection, other autoimmune disease, pregnancy or lactation disqualified patients from enrolment. Orbital computed tomography, thyroid ultrasound, serum thyroxine and TRAb, and clinical symptoms together informed the diagnoses. Using RNA transcripts as the source, TCR beta CDR3 regions were amplified. Using the HTBI primer set, a first-round RT-PCR was run on the TCR CDR3. TCRdb ran MiXCR on the multiplex PCR reads and lists one entry per CDR3 protein. The top ten clones hold 6.5% to 9% of a sample with around 540,000 distinct CDR3 sequences, 40% to 55% of them seen once.

Sequences were obtained from peripheral blood or thyroid tissue (not recorded which). This receptor was taken from a woman aged 18-30 years with Graves' hyperthyroidism. The J gene is TRBJ2-5, the V gene TRBV2; TRBD1 might be the D (6 bases). The CDR3 bases are TGTGCCAGCAACCATCAGGGGGAGACCCAGTACTTC. Translation gives CASNHQGETQYF. Together with reference TRBV2 and TRBJ2-5, the CDR3 gives the full variable domain: EPEVTQTPSHQVTQMGQEVILRCVPISNHLYFYWYRQILGQKVEFLVSFYNNEISEKSEIFDDQFSVERPDGSNFTLKIRSTKLEDSAMYFCASNHQGETQYFGPGTRLLVL.